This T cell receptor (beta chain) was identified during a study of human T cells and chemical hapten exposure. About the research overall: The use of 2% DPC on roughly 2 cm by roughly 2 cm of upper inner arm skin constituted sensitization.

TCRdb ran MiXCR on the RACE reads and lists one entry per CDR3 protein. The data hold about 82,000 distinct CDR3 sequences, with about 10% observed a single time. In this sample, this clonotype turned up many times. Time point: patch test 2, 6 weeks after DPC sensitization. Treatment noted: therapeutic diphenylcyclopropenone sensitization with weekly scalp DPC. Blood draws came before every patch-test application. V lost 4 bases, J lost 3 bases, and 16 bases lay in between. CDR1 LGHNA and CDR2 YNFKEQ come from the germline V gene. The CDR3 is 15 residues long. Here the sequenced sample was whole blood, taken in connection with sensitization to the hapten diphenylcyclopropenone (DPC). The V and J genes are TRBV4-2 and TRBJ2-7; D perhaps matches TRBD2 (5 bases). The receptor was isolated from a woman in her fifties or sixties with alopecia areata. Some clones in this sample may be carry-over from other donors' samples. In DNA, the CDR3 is TGTGCCAGCAGCCGTGAGCCCGGACGGGGCTACGAGCAGTACTTC. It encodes CASSREPGRGYEQYF.